A single sample is the source of the 15 T cell receptor beta chains below, sequenced in a study of shared clonotypes between healthy human individuals. Profiled with immunoSEQ multiplex PCR; TCRdb holds only in-frame clones, not every one. The sample lists a few hundred thousand clones, 50% to 75% occurring once. The specimen sequenced was memory CD4+ T cells sorted from blood. Subset: CD45RA-negative fraction. The receptors were sampled from a man younger than 45 in good health.

Of note for this clone: Its ends do not fully match the called genes, so a read error is possible. The rearrangement joins TRBV6-1 to TRBJ1-1, with 10 bases lining up with TRBD1. Looked up from germline, CDR1 is MNHNS and CDR2 is SASEGT. The CDR3 spans 13 residues. As DNA, the CDR3 is TGTGCCAGCGGTGACAGGGGGCGAACTGAAGCTTTCTTT. Amino acids: CASGDRGRTEAFF.

The chain carries TRBV7-8 and TRBJ2-2, with 9 bases aligning to TRBD2. V was pared by 2 bases and J by 5 bases, with 15 bases of the junction left unmatched. CDR3 length: 19 residues. Germline CDR1 SGHVS, CDR2 FQNEAQ. The CDR3 DNA follows: TGTGCCAGCAGCTTACGAGGGACTAGCCTCACTGTGGGGACCGGGGAGCTGTTTTTT. This encodes CASSLRGTSLTVGTGELFF.

This chain connects TRBV11-2 to TRBJ1-1; D is undetermined. V was clipped by 0 bases and J by 4 bases, with 12 bases between them. CDR1 SGHAT and CDR2 FQNNGV come from the germline V gene. This CDR3 has 15 residues. The CDR3: CASSLDRIPGTEAFF. The DNA of the CDR3 is TGTGCCAGCAGCTTAGACAGGATACCGGGCACTGAAGCTTTCTTT.

This clone was observed once. V is TRBV5-5 and J is TRBJ1-1; D not certain. The ends were cut back, 0 bases at V and 8 bases at J, with 17 bases in the middle. The germline CDR1 and CDR2 sequences are SGHKS and YYEKEE (reference sequence). The CDR3 has 15 amino acids. DNA for the CDR3: TGTGCCAGCAGCTTGGCCTTAGGGCCGCACCGGGAAGCTTTCTTT. Translating gives CASSLALGPHREAFF.

The chain employs TRBV29-1 and TRBJ2-5, with D perhaps matching TRBD1 (6 bases). V was clipped by 5 bases and J by 4 bases, with 14 bases between them. The CDR3 consists of 13 residues. Germline assignment: CDR1 SQVTM and CDR2 ANQGSEA. CDR3 DNA sequence: TGCAGCGTTAACAGGGCTTTAGGAGAGACCCAGTACTTC. As protein: CSVNRALGETQYF.

The chain links TRBV25-1 to TRBJ2-7; D ambiguous. The CDR3 runs to 14 residues. In germline, CDR1 is MGHDK, CDR2 SYGVNS. Trimming took off 3 bases at V and 0 bases at J, with 9 bases between the two ends. The CDR3 spells CASSDEENSYEQYF. The CDR3 DNA reads TGTGCCAGCAGTGACGAGGAAAACTCCTACGAGCAGTACTTC.

V is TRBV10-1 and J is TRBJ2-1; TRBD2 agrees at 8 bases. Per germline, CDR1 WNHNN and CDR2 SYGVQD (reference sequence). This CDR3 comprises 15 residues. V dropped 3 bases and J dropped 8; count of bases not matched to a gene: 9. CDR3 nucleotide sequence: TGCGCCAGCAGTGATATAGCGGGAAGGGTCGATGAGCAGTTCTTC. As protein: CASSDIAGRVDEQFF.

This clone was detected a few times. The gene calls are TRBV9 and TRBJ2-3; the D gene is possibly TRBD2 (5 bases). The germline V gene encodes CDR1 SGDLS and CDR2 YYNGEE. V was pared by 2 bases and J by 10 bases, with 23 bases between. This CDR3 has 16 residues. The CDR3 DNA sequence: TGTGCCAGCAGCGTTGCGGACTTAACTAGTTCTCCCCCGCAGTATTTT. Translated, it gives CASSVADLTSSPPQYF.

The V call is TRBV10-3, the J call TRBJ2-1; tentative D call: TRBD1 (6 bases). This CDR3 has 15 amino acids. Germline assignment: CDR1 ENHRY and CDR2 SYGVKD. V was cut by 6 bases and J by 0 bases, with 12 bases left in between. Here the CDR3 reads CAIRETGGSYNEQFF. The CDR3 DNA reads as TGTGCCATCAGGGAGACAGGAGGCTCCTACAATGAGCAGTTCTTC.

This clone was picked up one time. The chain employs TRBV2 and TRBJ1-1; D unresolved. Germline-derived CDR1 and CDR2 are SNHLY and FYNNEI. Trimming took 5 bases from V and 3 from J, leaving 10 bases between them. This CDR3 region has 13 residues. For the CDR3, the DNA is TGTGCCAGCAGTTGGACGGTGGACACTGAAGCTTTCTTT. Amino acids: CASSWTVDTEAFF.

This clone was observed a few times. The chain is built from TRBV19 and TRBJ2-1; 8 positions match TRBD2. V dropped 2 bases and J dropped 7; count of bases not matched to a gene: 7. There are 15 residues in the CDR3. CDR1 LNHDA and CDR2 SQIVND come from the germline V gene (reference sequence). This CDR3 is CASSIRAGGLNEQFF. CDR3 sequence (DNA): TGTGCCAGTAGTATACGGGCGGGAGGATTGAATGAGCAGTTCTTC.

The chain employs TRBV7-8 and TRBJ2-7; TRBD1 matches 8 bases. The CDR3 covers 13 residues. The germline gives CDR1 SGHVS, CDR2 FQNEAQ. With V trimmed by 6 bases and J by 4 bases, 5 bases remained unmatched. DNA of the CDR3: TGTGCCAGCAGTCCAGGGGGCCAGTACGAGCAGTACTTC. Its translation: CASSPGGQYEQYF.

The CDR3, as DNA: TGTGCCAGCAGCTTAGGACTAGCGGGAGTTTATGAGCAGTTCTTC. Amino acids: CASSLGLAGVYEQFF. The chain is built from TRBV5-4 and TRBJ2-1; 13 bases line up with TRBD2. The CDR3 has 15 amino acids. The V and J ends lost 2 bases and 8 bases, in that order; junction bases with no gene match: 4. Germline V gene data show CDR1 as SGHNT and CDR2 as YYREEE (reference sequence).

This sequence joins TRBV6-6 and TRBJ1-5; D not resolved. With 3 bases removed from V and 7 bases from J, the gap between germline ends came to 19 bases. The CDR3 covers 16 residues. Germline V gives CDR1 MNHNY, CDR2 SVGAGI (reference sequence). CDR3 in amino acids: CASSYSRTGGLQPQHF. In nucleotides, the CDR3 is TGTGCCAGCAGTTATTCCCGGACCGGTGGGCTGCAGCCCCAGCATTTT.

The chain couples TRBV30 to TRBJ1-1, with D possibly TRBD1 on 6 matching bases. Germline-derived CDR1 and CDR2 are GTSNPN and SVGIG (reference sequence). V was trimmed by 2 bases and J by 5 bases, leaving 12 bases between them. CDR3 length equals 13 residues. The CDR3, as DNA: TGTGCCTGGAGTTCGGGGGCGGGGACTGAAGCTTTCTTT. Translating it yields CAWSSGAGTEAFF.